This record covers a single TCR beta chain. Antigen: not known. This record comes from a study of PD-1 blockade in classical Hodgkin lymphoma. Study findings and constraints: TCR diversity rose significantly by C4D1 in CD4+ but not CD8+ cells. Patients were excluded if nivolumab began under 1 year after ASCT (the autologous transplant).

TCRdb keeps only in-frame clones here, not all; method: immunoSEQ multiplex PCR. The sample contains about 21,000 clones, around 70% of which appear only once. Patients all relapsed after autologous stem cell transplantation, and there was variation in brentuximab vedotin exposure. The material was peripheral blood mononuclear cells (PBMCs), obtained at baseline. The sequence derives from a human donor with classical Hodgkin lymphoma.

DNA of the CDR3: TGTGCCAGCAGCGGGAGGGGGACAACTAATGAAAAACTGTTTTTT. It translates to CASSGRGTTNEKLFF. This rearrangement joins TRBV9 to TRBJ1-4; a weak D match, TRBD1 (6 bases). The V gene lost 3 bases and the J gene lost 0 bases, with 9 bases spanning the gap. The length of the CDR3 is 15 residues. Germline CDR1 and CDR2: SGDLS and YYNGEE.